This T cell receptor beta chain was identified in a study of blood T cell repertoires in COVID-19. This CDR3 has 11 amino acids. Between the trimmed V and J ends, which lost 6 bases and 4 bases, there was a span of 6 bases. Profiled with immunoSEQ multiplex PCR; TCRdb holds only in-frame clones, not every one. Here the sample spans approximately 530,000 clones, 85% to 90% being singletons. The gene calls are TRBV12-3 or TRBV12-4 and TRBJ1-2; D call uncertain. The sample consisted of peripheral blood. The receptor comes from a woman in her forties or fifties with COVID-19, enrolled during active disease. The CDR3 DNA reads TGTGCCAGCAGCCTCTCCTATGGCTACACCTTC. It translates to CASSLSYGYTF.